This T cell receptor (beta chain) was sequenced in a study of neurological immune-mediated disorders. TCRdb re-called the 5' RACE reads through MiXCR, storing one row per CDR3 protein. The sample has tens of thousands of distinct CDR3 sequences; 10% are singletons. This clonotype was detected many times. This clonotype originated in a man in his forties in good health. The sequencing sample was made of PBMCs.

CDR3: CASTQTTVNEQFF. The CDR3 region has the DNA TGTGCCAGCACCCAAACGACAGTAAATGAGCAGTTCTTC. The gene calls are TRBV5-6 and TRBJ2-1; maybe TRBD1 (5 bases). Germline CDR1 SGHDT, CDR2 YYEEEE. The CDR3 runs 13 residues. Trimming cost V 6 bases and J 7 bases, with 14 bases left between them.